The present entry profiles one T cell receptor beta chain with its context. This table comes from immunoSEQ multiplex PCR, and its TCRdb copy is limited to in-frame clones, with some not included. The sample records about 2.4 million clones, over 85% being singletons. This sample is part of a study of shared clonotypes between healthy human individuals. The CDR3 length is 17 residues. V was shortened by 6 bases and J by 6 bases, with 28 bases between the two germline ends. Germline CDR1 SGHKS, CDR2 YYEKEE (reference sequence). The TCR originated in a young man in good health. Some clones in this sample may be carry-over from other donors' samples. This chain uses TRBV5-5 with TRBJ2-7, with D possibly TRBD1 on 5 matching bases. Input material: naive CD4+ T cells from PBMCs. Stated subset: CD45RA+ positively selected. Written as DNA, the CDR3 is TGTGCCAGCACCACCTTGGACCAGGGCAGCTGGAGTCTCGAGCAGTACTTC. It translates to CASTTLDQGSWSLEQYF.